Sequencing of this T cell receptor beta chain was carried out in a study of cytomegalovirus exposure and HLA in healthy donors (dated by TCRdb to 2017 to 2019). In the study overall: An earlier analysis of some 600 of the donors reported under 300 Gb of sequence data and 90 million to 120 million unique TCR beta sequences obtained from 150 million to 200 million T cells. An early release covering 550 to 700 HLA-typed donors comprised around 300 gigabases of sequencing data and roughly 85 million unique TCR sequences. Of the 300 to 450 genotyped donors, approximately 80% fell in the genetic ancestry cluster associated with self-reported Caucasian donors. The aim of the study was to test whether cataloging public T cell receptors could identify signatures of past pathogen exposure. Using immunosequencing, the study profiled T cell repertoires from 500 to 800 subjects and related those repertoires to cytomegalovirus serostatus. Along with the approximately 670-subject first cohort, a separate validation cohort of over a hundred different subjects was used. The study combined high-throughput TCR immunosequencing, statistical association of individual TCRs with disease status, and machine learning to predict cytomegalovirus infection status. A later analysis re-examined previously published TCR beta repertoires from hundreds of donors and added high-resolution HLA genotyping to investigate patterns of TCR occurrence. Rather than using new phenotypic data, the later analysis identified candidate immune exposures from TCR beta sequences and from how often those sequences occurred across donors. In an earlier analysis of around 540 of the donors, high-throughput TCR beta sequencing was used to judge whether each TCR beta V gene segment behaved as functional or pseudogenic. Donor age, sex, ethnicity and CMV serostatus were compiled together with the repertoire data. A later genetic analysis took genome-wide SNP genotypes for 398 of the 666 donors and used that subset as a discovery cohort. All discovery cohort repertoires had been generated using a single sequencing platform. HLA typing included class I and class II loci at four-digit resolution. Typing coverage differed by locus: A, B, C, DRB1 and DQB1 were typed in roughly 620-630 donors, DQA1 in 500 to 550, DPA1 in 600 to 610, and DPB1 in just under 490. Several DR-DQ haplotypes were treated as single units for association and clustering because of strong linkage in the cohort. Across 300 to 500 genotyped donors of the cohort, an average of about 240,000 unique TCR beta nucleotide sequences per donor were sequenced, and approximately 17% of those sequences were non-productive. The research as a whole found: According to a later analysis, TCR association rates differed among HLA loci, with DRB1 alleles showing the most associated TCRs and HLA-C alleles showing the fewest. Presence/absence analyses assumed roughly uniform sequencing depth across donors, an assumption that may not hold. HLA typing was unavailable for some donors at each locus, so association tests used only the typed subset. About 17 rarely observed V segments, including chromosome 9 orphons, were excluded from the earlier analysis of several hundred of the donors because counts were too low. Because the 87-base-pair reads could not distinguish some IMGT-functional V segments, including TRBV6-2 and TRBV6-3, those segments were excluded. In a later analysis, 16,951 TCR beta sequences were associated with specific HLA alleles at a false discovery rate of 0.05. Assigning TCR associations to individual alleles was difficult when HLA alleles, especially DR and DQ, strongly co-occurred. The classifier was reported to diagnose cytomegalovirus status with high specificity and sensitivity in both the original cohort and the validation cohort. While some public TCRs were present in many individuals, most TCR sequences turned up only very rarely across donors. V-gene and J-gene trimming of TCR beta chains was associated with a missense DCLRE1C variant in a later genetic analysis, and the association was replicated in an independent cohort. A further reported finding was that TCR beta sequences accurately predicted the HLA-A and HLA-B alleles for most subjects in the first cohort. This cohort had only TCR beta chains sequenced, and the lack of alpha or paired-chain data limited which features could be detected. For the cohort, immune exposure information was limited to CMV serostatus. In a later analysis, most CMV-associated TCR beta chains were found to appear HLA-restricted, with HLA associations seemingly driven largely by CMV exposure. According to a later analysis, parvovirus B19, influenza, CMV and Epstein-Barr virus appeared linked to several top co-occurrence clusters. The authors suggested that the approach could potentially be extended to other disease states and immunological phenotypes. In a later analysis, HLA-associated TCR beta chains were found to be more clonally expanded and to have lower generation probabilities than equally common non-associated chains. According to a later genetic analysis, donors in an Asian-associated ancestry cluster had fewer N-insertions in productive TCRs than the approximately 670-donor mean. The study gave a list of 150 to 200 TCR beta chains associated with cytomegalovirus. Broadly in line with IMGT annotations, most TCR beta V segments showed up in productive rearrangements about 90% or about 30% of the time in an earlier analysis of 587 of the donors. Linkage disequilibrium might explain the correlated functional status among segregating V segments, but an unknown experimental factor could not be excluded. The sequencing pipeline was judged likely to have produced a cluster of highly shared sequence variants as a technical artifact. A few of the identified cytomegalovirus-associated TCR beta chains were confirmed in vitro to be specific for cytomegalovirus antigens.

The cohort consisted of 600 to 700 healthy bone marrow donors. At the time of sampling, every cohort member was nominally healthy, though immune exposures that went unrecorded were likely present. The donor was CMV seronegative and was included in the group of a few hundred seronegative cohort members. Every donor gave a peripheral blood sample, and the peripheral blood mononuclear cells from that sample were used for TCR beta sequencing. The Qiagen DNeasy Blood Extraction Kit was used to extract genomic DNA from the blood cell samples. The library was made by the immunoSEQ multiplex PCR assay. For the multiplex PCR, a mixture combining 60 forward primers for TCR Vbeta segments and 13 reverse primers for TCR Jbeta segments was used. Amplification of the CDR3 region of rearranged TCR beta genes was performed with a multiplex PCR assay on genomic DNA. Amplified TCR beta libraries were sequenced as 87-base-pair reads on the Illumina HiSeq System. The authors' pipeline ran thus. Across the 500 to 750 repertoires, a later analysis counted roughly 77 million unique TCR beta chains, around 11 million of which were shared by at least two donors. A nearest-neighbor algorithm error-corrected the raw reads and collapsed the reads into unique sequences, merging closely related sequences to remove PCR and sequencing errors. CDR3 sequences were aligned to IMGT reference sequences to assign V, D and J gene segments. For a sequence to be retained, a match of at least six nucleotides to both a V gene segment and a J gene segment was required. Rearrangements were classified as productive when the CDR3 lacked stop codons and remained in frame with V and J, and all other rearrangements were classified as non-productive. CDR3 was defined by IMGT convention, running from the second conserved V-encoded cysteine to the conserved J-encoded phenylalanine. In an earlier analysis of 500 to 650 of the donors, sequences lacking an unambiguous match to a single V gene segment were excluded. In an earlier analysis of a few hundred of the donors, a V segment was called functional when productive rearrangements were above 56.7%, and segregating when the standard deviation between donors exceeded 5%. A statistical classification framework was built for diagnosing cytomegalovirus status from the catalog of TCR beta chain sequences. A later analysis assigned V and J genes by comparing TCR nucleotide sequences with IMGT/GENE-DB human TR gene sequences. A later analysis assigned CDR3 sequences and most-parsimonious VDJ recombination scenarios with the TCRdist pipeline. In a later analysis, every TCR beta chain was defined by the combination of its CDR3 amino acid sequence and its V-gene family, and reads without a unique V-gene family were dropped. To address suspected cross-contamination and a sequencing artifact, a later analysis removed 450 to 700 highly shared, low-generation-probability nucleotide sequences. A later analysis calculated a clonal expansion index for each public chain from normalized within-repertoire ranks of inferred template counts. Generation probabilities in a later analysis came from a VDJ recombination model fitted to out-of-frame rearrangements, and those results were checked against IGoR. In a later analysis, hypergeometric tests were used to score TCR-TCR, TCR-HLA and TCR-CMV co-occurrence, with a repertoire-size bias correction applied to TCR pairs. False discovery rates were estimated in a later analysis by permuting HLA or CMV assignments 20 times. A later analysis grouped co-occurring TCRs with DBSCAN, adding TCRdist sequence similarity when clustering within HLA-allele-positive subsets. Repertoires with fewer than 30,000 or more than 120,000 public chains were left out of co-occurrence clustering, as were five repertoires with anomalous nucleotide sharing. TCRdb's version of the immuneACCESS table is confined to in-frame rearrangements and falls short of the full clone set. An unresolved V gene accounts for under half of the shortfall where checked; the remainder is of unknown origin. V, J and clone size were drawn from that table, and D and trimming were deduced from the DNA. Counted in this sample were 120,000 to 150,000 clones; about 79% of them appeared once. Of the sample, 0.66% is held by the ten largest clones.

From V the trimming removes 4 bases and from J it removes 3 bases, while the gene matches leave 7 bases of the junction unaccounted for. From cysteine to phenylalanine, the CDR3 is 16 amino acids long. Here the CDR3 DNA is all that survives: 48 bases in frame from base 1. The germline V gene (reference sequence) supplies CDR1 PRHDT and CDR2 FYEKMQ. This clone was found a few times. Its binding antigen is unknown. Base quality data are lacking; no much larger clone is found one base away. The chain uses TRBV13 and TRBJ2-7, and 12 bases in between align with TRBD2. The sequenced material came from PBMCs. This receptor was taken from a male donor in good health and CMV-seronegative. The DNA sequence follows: TGTGCCAGCAGCTCCGCCCGGACTAGCGGGGACTACGAGCAGTACTTC. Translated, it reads CASSSARTSGDYEQYF.